This T cell receptor (beta chain) was recovered during a study of T-cell reconstitution after alpha-beta-depleted transplantation in children. The authors prepared the TCRbeta library with unique molecular identifiers. TCRdb independently ran MiXCR on the PCR reads; one entry per CDR3 protein. The table includes 150,000 to 250,000 distinct CDR3 sequences, around 5.9% detected once. This clonotype was recorded many times. The specimen comprised PBMCs, sampled before TCRalphabeta/CD19-depleted stem cell transplant. This receptor was identified in a girl under three years old with combined immunodeficiency, due to receive a stem cell transplant.

CDR3 loop: CASSLVLRPLAGLYNEQFF. The CDR3 coding sequence is TGTGCCAGCAGCTTAGTGTTGCGGCCTCTAGCGGGGCTCTACAATGAGCAGTTCTTC. The chain combines TRBV11-1 with TRBJ2-1; the match to TRBD2 covers 9 bases. The CDR3 sequence is 19 residues long. CDR1 is SGHAT, CDR2 FQDESV, per germline (reference sequence). The junction had 13 bases not matched to a gene; V was cut back by 1 base and J by 3 bases. Drawing the rest from reference TRBV11-1 and TRBJ2-1, the complete variable domain is EAEVAQSPRYKITEKSQAVAFWCDPISGHATLYWYRQILGQGPELLVQFQDESVVDDSQLPKDRFSAERLKGVDSTLKIQPAELGDSAMYLCASSLVLRPLAGLYNEQFFGPGTRLTVL.